One sample yielded the 24 T cell receptor beta chains listed below, sequenced in a study of T cell changes during pregnancy in multiple sclerosis. Repertoires were generated with immunoSEQ multiplex PCR, while TCRdb's copy carries only in-frame clones and drops some. The sample records roughly 68,000 clones, roughly 94% being singletons. The input for sequencing was peripheral blood, taken in the second trimester of pregnancy. The receptors were gathered from a female donor in good health, enrolled as a control in a pregnancy study.

Here the CDR3 DNA reads TGTGCCAGCAGAAACAGGGGAAACACCATATATTTT. Protein: CASRNRGNTIYF. The genes are TRBV6-5 and TRBJ1-3; D perhaps matches TRBD1 (5 bases). The germline CDR1 and CDR2 sequences are MNHEY and SVGAGI. V lost 6 bases and J lost 4, with 7 bases in between. The CDR3 is 12 amino acids.

This clone was found once. The chain recombines TRBV5-1 with TRBJ2-3; 8 bases agree with TRBD1. Germline V gene data show CDR1 as SGHRS and CDR2 as YFSETQ. Germline trimming cut 3 bases from V and 1 base from J; bases unmatched to any gene: 7. The CDR3 loop spans 16 amino acids. This CDR3 reads CASSSSGTGRTDTQYF. In DNA, the CDR3 is TGCGCCAGCAGCTCCTCCGGGACAGGCCGCACAGATACGCAGTATTTT.

The V and J genes are TRBV2 and TRBJ2-1, with 10 bases matching TRBD2. Germline lookup yields CDR1 SNHLY and CDR2 FYNNEI. The CDR3 has 14 residues. V shed 6 bases and J 5 bases; nucleotides not matched to a gene: 4. CDR3 nucleotides: TGTGCCAGCAGATTACTAGCGGGGAACAATGAGCAGTTCTTC. Protein sequence: CASRLLAGNNEQFF.

CDR3 sequence reads: CASTQGPSGREFF. CDR3 DNA: TGTGCCAGCACCCAGGGGCCTAGCGGGAGGGAGTTCTTC. This sequence joins TRBV7-2 and TRBJ2-1, with 12 nucleotides matching TRBD2. V gave up 7 bases and J gave up 14 bases; unmatched junction bases: 9. The CDR3 totals 13 residues. Germline V gives CDR1 SGHTA, CDR2 FQGNSA.

This chain connects TRBV19 to TRBJ2-1, with 11 bases that match TRBD1. The V and J ends lost 7 bases and 7 bases, in that order; junction bases with no gene match: 9. This CDR3 has 15 residues. Germline CDR1 reads LNHDA; CDR2 reads SQIVND (reference sequence). CDR3 region: CASNFGQGAENEQFF. CDR3 in DNA: TGTGCCAGTAACTTTGGACAGGGGGCGGAAAATGAGCAGTTCTTC.

The chain employs TRBV30 and TRBJ2-4; TRBD2 matches 8 bases. The CDR3 runs to 13 residues. V lost 5 bases and J lost 10; bases outside the gene matches: 10. Per the germline V gene, CDR1 is GTSNPN and CDR2 is SVGIG (reference sequence). The CDR3 DNA is TGTGCCTGGGGAAGAGGGACTAGACCTATTCAGTACTTC. Its protein is CAWGRGTRPIQYF. The full variable domain, in which reference TRBV30 and TRBJ2-4 provide the parts outside the CDR3, is SQTIHQWPATLVQPVGSPLSLECTVEGTSNPNLYWYRQAAGRGLQLLFYSVGIGQISSEVPQNLSASRPQDRQFILSSKKLLLSDSGFYLCAWGRGTRPIQYFGAGTRLSVL.

J is TRBJ2-7 and V is TRBV5-1; TRBD2 aligns across 7 bases. The CDR3 length is 13 residues. Trimming took 0 bases from V and 4 from J; bases not matched to a gene: 1. Germline values: CDR1 SGHRS, CDR2 YFSETQ. Here the CDR3 reads CASSLGGGYEQYF. In DNA form, the CDR3 reads TGCGCCAGCAGCTTGGGGGGGGGTTACGAGCAGTACTTC.

The chain is built from TRBV21-1 and TRBJ2-7; the table's D call, TRBD2, was not checked against the DNA. TRBV21-1 is a known pseudogene. This CDR3 is 15 amino acids long. Written as DNA, the CDR3 is TGTGCCAGCAGCAAAACGGGGGGGGAGACCTACGAGCAGTACTTC. Translated: CASSKTGGETYEQYF.

This clone showed up just once. The chain carries TRBV28 and TRBJ2-7, with 8 bases matching TRBD1. The CDR3 runs to 15 residues. V lost 5 bases and J lost 4; bases outside the gene matches: 10. The germline CDR1 and CDR2 sequences are MDHEN and SYDVKM. The DNA for the CDR3 is TGTGCCAGCAGTGCTCTAACAGGGGGGAAGTACGAGCAGTACTTC. It yields the protein CASSALTGGKYEQYF.

The rearrangement joins TRBV6-1 to TRBJ2-1, with 10 bases identical to TRBD1. Germline-derived CDR1 and CDR2 are MNHNS and SASEGT. The CDR3 covers 11 residues. Trimming at V came to 6 bases and at J to 14 bases, leaving 4 bases not matched to a gene. The CDR3 here is CASRGDRGKFF. DNA for the CDR3: TGTGCCAGCAGGGGGGACAGGGGAAAGTTCTTC.

The chain employs TRBV4-2 and TRBJ1-1, with a tentative D call TRBD1 (6 bases). The CDR3 consists of 16 residues. V lost 1 base and J lost 6, with 18 bases in between. CDR1 and CDR2 from the germline V gene are LGHNA and YNFKEQ. The chain's CDR3 is CASSQGRQVNRPEAFF. The CDR3 DNA sequence: TGTGCCAGCAGCCAAGGTCGACAGGTAAATAGACCTGAAGCTTTCTTT.

J is TRBJ1-1 and V is TRBV5-6; perhaps TRBD1 as D (6 bases). The V gene's germline CDR1 is SGHDT and CDR2 YYEEEE. Deletions cut 2 bases from V and 4 bases from J, with 12 bases between. CDR3 length: 14 amino acids. The CDR3 sequence: CASSFGQGSTEAFF. The CDR3 DNA is TGTGCCAGCAGCTTTGGGCAGGGGTCCACTGAAGCTTTCTTT.

This rearrangement joins TRBV18 to TRBJ2-1, with 11 positions matching TRBD1. Germline V gives CDR1 KGHSH, CDR2 LQKENI. The CDR3 contains 17 residues. The junction had 12 bases not matched to a gene; V was cut back by 3 bases and J by 8 bases. The CDR3 loop reads CASSPSTPGTGGYEQFF. The CDR3 DNA follows: TGTGCCAGCTCACCTTCGACTCCCGGGACAGGGGGGTATGAGCAGTTCTTC.

This rearrangement joins TRBV6-1 to TRBJ1-2, with a tentative D call TRBD1 (6 bases). CDR3 length: 16 amino acids. V was cut by 2 bases and J by 4 bases, with 17 bases left in between. The germline gives CDR1 MNHNS, CDR2 SASEGT. The CDR3 DNA reads TGTGCCAGCAGTGAAAGCACAGGGATCCTCATCTATGGCTACACCTTC. Amino acid sequence: CASSESTGILIYGYTF.

The chain combines TRBV7-9 with TRBJ2-3; TRBD2 matches at 16 bases. Germline assignment: CDR1 SEHNR and CDR2 FQNEAQ (reference sequence). Trimming at V came to 5 bases and at J to 9 bases, leaving 8 bases not matched to a gene. The CDR3 totals 16 residues. CDR3 region: CASSHQGTSGRGTQYF. As DNA, the CDR3 is TGTGCCAGCAGCCACCAAGGGACTAGCGGGAGGGGCACGCAGTATTTT. The full variable domain, in which reference TRBV7-9 and TRBJ2-3 provide the parts outside the CDR3, is DTGVSQNPRHKITKRGQNVTFRCDPISEHNRLYWYRQTLGQGPEFLTYFQNEAQLEKSRLLSDRFSAERPKGSFSTLEIQRTEQGDSAMYLCASSHQGTSGRGTQYFGPGTRLTVL.

V usage is TRBV6-6 and J usage is TRBJ1-1, with a possible D match to TRBD1 (6 bases). The germline V and J ends were trimmed by 8 bases and 1 base, with 11 bases remaining between them. Germline V lookup: CDR1 MNHNY, CDR2 SVGAGI (reference sequence). The CDR3 has 13 amino acids. This chain's CDR3 is CASCVGQNTEAFF. DNA for the CDR3: TGTGCCAGCTGCGTGGGACAGAACACTGAAGCTTTCTTT.

CDR3 nucleotides: TGTGCCAGCAGTGCGACATTTCAAGAGACCCAGTACTTC. Amino acids: CASSATFQETQYF. The chain links TRBV6-1 to TRBJ2-5; D is uncertain. The CDR3 consists of 13 residues. CDR1 is MNHNS, CDR2 SASEGT, per germline. Trimming removed 4 bases at V and 2 bases at J, with 8 bases between.

The chain links TRBV19 to TRBJ2-1, with 12 bases fitting TRBD2. The length of the CDR3 is 16 residues. Germline V gene data show CDR1 as LNHDA and CDR2 as SQIVND (reference sequence). V lost 6 bases, J lost 10 bases, and 13 bases stayed unmatched. CDR3 DNA: TGTGCCAGTAGCTCGACTAGCGGGAGTGTGAGATGGGAGCAGTTCTTC. This sequence encodes CASSSTSGSVRWEQFF.

V and J are TRBV13 and TRBJ2-5, with 9 bases lining up with TRBD1. CDR1 and CDR2 (germline): PRHDT, FYEKMQ (reference sequence). V lost 4 bases and J lost 3; bases outside the gene matches: 0. The CDR3 covers 13 residues. For the CDR3, the DNA is TGTGCCAGCAGCTGGACAGGGGAAGAGACCCAGTACTTC. Residues: CASSWTGEETQYF.

This clone was detected only a few times. The V gene is TRBV6-5, the J gene TRBJ2-7, with 9 positions matching TRBD1. Germline V lookup: CDR1 MNHEY, CDR2 SVGAGI. CDR3 length: 14 residues. V shed 7 bases and J 3 bases; nucleotides not matched to a gene: 7. CDR3 bases: TGTGCCAGCACCCTGGGACAGGGATACTACGAGCAGTACTTC. Translated, it gives CASTLGQGYYEQYF.

This rearrangement joins TRBV5-1 to TRBJ2-3; 10 nucleotides align to TRBD2. V dropped 8 bases and J dropped 3; count of bases not matched to a gene: 12. Germline CDR1 is SGHRS and CDR2 is YFSETQ. CDR3 length equals 16 residues. CDR3 protein: CASQGRVLAGTDTQYF. The CDR3 bases are TGCGCCAGTCAAGGACGGGTACTAGCGGGAACAGATACGCAGTATTTT.

The chain couples TRBV28 to TRBJ1-5; a possible D gene is TRBD1 (6 bases). Trimming removed 6 bases from V and 0 bases from J, with 21 bases in between. CDR3 length: 18 amino acids. The germline V gene has CDR1 MDHEN and CDR2 SYDVKM. CDR3 residues: CASSSLDRGGYSNQPQHF. The CDR3 DNA is TGTGCCAGCAGCTCTTTAGATAGGGGGGGTTATAGCAATCAGCCCCAGCATTTT.

Note on this clone: Different DNA sequences within this sample yield the same CDR3. This rearrangement joins TRBV5-1 to TRBJ1-1, with unresolved D. Germline V gene lookup returns CDR1 SGHRS and CDR2 YFSETQ. Deletions cut 4 bases from V and 3 bases from J, with 10 bases between. The CDR3 is 13 residues long. DNA of the CDR3: TGCGCCAGCAGCCAGACGGGGTACACTGAAGCTTTCTTT. Its translation is CASSQTGYTEAFF.

The genes are TRBV19 and TRBJ1-3; TRBD1 agrees at 9 bases. The germline V gene has CDR1 LNHDA and CDR2 SQIVND (reference sequence). J was trimmed by 2 bases and V by 7 bases; bases with no gene match: 12. The CDR3 has 17 residues. The CDR3 nucleotides read TGTGCCAGTACGACAGGGGGACCCTTGGGACCTGGAAACACCATATATTTT. Translating it yields CASTTGGPLGPGNTIYF.